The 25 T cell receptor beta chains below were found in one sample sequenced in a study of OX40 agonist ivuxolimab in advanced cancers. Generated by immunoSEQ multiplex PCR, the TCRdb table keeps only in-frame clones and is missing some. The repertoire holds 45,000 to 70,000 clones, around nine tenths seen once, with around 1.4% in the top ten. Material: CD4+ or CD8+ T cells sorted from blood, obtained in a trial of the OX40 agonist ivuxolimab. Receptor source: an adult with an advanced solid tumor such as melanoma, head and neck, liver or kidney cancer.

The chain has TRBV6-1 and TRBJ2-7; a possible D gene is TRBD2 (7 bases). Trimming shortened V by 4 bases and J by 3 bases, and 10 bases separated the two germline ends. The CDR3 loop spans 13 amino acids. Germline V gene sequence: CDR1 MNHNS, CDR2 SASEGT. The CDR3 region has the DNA TGTGCCAGCAGTGCGGGGGGCGTCTACGAGCAGTACTTC. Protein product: CASSAGGVYEQYF.

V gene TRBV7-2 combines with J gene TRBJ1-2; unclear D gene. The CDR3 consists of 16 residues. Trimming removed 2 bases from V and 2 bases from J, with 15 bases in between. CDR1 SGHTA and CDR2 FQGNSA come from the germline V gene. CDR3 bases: TGTGCCAGCAGCTTATATGCGGGATACACCAACTATGGCTACACCTTC. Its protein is CASSLYAGYTNYGYTF.

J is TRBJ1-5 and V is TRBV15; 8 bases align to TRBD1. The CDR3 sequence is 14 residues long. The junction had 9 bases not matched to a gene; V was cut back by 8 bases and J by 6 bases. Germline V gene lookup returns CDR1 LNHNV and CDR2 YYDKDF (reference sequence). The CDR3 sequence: CATGGQGARQPQHF. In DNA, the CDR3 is TGTGCCACCGGCGGCCAGGGGGCGCGTCAGCCCCAGCATTTT.

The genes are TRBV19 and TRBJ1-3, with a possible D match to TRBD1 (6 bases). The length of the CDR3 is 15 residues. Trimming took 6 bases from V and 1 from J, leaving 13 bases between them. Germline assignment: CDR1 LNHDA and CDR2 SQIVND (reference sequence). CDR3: CASSHGTNSGNTIYF. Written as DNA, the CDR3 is TGTGCCAGTAGCCACGGGACAAATTCTGGAAACACCATATATTTT.

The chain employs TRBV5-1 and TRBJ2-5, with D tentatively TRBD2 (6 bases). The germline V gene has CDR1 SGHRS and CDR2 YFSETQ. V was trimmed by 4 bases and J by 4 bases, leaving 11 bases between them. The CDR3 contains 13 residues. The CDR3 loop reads CASSGGTGETQYF. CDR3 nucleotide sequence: TGCGCCAGCAGCGGAGGGACCGGAGAGACCCAGTACTTC.

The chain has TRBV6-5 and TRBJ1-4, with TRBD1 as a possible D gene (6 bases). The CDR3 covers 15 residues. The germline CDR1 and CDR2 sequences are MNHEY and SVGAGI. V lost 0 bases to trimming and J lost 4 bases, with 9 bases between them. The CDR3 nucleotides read TGTGCCAGCAGTTACTCGACAGGTTATAATGAAAAACTGTTTTTT. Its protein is CASSYSTGYNEKLFF.

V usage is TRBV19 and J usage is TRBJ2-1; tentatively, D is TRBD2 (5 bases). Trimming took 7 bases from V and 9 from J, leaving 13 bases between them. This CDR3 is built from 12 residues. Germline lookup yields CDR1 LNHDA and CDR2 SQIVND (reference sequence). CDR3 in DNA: TGTGCCAGTACCCGGGGTCAGAGTGAGCAGTTCTTC. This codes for CASTRGQSEQFF.

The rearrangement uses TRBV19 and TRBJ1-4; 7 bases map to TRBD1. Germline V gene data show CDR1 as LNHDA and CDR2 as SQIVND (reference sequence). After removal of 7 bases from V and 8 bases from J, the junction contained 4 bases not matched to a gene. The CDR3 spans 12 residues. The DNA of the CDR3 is TGTGCCAGTACTTGGACAGGCGAAAAACTGTTTTTT. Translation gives CASTWTGEKLFF.

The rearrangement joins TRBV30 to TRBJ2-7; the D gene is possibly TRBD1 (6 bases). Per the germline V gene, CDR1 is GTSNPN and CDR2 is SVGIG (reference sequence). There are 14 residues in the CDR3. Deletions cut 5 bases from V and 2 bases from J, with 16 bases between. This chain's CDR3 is CAWAGQTNTYEQYF. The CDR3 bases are TGTGCCTGGGCAGGACAGACCAATACCTACGAGCAGTACTTC. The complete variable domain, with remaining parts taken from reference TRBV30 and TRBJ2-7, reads SQTIHQWPATLVQPVGSPLSLECTVEGTSNPNLYWYRQAAGRGLQLLFYSVGIGQISSEVPQNLSASRPQDRQFILSSKKLLLSDSGFYLCAWAGQTNTYEQYFGPGTRLTVT.

The CDR3 protein is CASSEIGQGPTGNTIYF. The CDR3 DNA reads TGTGCCAGCAGCGAAATCGGACAGGGTCCAACTGGAAACACCATATATTTT. The chain uses TRBV25-1 and TRBJ1-3, with 8 bases that match TRBD1. Trimming removed 6 bases from V and 2 bases from J; junction bases left unmatched: 12. CDR3 size: 17 residues. Germline CDR1 is MGHDK and CDR2 is SYGVNS.

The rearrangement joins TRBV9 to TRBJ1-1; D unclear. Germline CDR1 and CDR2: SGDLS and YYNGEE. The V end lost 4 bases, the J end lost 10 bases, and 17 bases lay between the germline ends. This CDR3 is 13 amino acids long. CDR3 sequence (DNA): TGTGCCAGCAGCAACGGACCTAACTTGGCAGCTTTCTTT. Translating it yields CASSNGPNLAAFF. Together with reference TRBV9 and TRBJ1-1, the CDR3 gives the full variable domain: DSGVTQTPKHLITATGQRVTLRCSPRSGDLSVYWYQQSLDQGLQFLIQYYNGEERAKGNILERFSAQQFPDLHSELNLSSLELGDSALYFCASSNGPNLAAFFGQGTRLTVV.

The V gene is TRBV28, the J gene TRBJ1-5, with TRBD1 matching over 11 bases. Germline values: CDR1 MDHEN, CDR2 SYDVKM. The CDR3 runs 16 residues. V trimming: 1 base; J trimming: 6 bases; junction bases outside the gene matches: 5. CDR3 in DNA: TGTGCCAGCAGTTTATACGGACAGGGGGCCGGTCAGCCCCAGCATTTT. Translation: CASSLYGQGAGQPQHF. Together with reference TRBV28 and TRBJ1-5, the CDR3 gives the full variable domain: DVKVTQSSRYLVKRTGEKVFLECVQDMDHENMFWYRQDPGLGLRLIYFSYDVKMKEKGDIPEGYSVSREKKERFSLILESASTNQTSMYLCASSLYGQGAGQPQHFGDGTRLSIL.

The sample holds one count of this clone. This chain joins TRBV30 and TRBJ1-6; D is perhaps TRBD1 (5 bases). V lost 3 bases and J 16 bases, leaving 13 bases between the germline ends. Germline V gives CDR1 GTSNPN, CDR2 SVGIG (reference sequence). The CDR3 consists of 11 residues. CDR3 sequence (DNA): TGTGCCTGGAGGGTTGGGGACCGGCTCCACTTT. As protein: CAWRVGDRLHF. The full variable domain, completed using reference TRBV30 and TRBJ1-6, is SQTIHQWPATLVQPVGSPLSLECTVEGTSNPNLYWYRQAAGRGLQLLFYSVGIGQISSEVPQNLSASRPQDRQFILSSKKLLLSDSGFYLCAWRVGDRLHFGNGTRLTVT.

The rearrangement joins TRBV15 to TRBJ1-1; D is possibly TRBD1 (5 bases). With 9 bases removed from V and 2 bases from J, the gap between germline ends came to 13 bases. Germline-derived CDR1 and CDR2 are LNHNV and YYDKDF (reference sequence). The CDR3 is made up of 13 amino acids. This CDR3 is CATQRDPNTEAFF. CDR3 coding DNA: TGTGCCACGCAAAGGGACCCAAACACTGAAGCTTTCTTT.

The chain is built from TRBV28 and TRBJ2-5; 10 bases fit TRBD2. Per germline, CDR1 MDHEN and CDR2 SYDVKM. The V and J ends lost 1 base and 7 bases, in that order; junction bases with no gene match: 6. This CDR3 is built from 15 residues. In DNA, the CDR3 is TGTGCCAGCAGTTTATCGAGCGGGGGGGCGAGGACCCAGTACTTC. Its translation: CASSLSSGGARTQYF.

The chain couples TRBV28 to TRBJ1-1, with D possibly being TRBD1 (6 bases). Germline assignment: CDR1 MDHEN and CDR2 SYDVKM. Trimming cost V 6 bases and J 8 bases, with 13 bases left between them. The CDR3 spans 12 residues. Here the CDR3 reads CASRTQGSEAFF. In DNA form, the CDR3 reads TGTGCCAGCAGAACACAGGGATCGGAAGCTTTCTTT.

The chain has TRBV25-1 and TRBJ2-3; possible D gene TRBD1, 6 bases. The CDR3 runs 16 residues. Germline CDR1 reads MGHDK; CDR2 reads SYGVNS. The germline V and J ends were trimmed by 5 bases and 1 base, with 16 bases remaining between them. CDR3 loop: CASSNHRDTRTDTQYF. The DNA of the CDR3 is TGTGCCAGCAGTAACCACCGGGACACCCGCACAGATACGCAGTATTTT.

CDR3 amino acids: CAWSQGPSGYTF. The CDR3 nucleotides are TGTGCCTGGAGTCAGGGGCCATCTGGCTACACCTTC. V is TRBV30 and J is TRBJ1-2, with a possible D match to TRBD1 (6 bases). This CDR3 has 12 amino acids. V lost 2 bases and J lost 7, with 11 bases in between. Germline CDR1 reads GTSNPN; CDR2 reads SVGIG (reference sequence).

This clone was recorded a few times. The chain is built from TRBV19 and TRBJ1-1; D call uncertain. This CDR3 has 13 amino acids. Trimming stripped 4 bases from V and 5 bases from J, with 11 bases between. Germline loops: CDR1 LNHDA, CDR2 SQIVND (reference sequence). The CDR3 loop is CASSTQTGTEAFF. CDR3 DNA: TGTGCCAGTAGTACCCAGACGGGGACTGAAGCTTTCTTT.

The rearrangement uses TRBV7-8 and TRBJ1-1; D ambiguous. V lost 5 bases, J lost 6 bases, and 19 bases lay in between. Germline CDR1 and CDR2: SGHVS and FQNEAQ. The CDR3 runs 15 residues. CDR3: CASSPREHQRAEAFF. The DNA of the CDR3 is TGTGCCAGCAGCCCGAGGGAACACCAGCGCGCTGAAGCTTTCTTT.

DNA for the CDR3: TGTGCCAGTACCACGACAGGAGCGAACACCGGGGAGCTGTTTTTT. It encodes CASTTTGANTGELFF. The chain combines TRBV19 with TRBJ2-2, with D possibly matching TRBD1 (6 bases). In germline, CDR1 is LNHDA, CDR2 SQIVND (reference sequence). With 7 bases removed from V and 0 bases from J, the gap between germline ends came to 12 bases. The CDR3 has 15 amino acids.

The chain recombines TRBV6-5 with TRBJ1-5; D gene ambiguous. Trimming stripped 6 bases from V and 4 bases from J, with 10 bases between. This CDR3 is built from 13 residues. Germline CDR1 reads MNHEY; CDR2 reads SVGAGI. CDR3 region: CASRNDGNQPQHF. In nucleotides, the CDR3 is TGTGCCAGCAGAAACGACGGAAATCAGCCCCAGCATTTT.

The CDR3, as DNA: TGTGCCACGTCGCCGCGGGAGGCAGATACGCAGTATTTT. Protein: CATSPREADTQYF. V is TRBV6-5 and J is TRBJ2-3, with 8 bases aligning to TRBD2. From germline, CDR1 is MNHEY and CDR2 SVGAGI. With 10 bases clipped from V and 4 bases from J, the junction kept 7 bases outside the gene matches. The CDR3 runs 13 residues.

The CDR3 protein is CASSRYGTSAQETQYF. The CDR3 DNA sequence: TGCGCCAGCAGTCGATACGGGACTAGCGCACAAGAGACCCAGTACTTC. The rearrangement uses TRBV4-1 and TRBJ2-5; TRBD2 agrees at 10 bases. The ends lost 6 bases at V and 2 bases at J; junction bases unmatched: 9. CDR3 size: 16 residues. Germline CDR1 is MGHRA and CDR2 is YSYEKL.

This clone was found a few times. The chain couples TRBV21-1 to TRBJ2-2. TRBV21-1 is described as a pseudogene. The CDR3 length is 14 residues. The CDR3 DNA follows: TGTGCCCCGCACACGGGGCGACGGTCCGGGGAGCTGTTTTTT. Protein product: CAPHTGRRSGELFF.